These 9 T cell receptor beta chains share one sample of origin, sequenced in a study of blood T cells in healthy people across ages (dated by TCRdb to the mid-2010s). Library construction relied on 5' RACE. Reads for this sample came from an Illumina HiSeq 2500. A second roughly 6 to 11 cycle PCR used a sample-barcoded 5' primer and a J-beta primer mix. Using fastp trimming at Q25 and MiXCR clonotype assembly, TCRdb reanalyzed the public sequencing data and kept in-frame beta chains. Each entry merges the rows of one CDR3 protein and shows their most common DNA and genes. Recorded for this sample are hundreds of thousands of distinct CDR3 sequences; around 36% of them occurred a single time. Of the sample, 10% to 15% falls within the top ten clones. What was sequenced was blood. The receptors here all came from a man aged 18 to 29 in good health.

The chain joins TRBV7-2 to TRBJ1-2; TRBD1 matches at 10 bases. Germline V lookup: CDR1 SGHTA, CDR2 FQGNSA. V was pared by 1 base and J by 8 bases, with 10 bases of the junction left unmatched. The length of the CDR3 is 16 residues. The DNA for the CDR3 is TGTGCCAGCAGCTTAGTGACCGGGACAGGGGCGGGCGGCTACACCTTC. Its protein product is CASSLVTGTGAGGYTF.

This clonotype came up a few times. The chain joins TRBV5-1 to TRBJ1-6; D ambiguous. The CDR3 has 16 residues. The germline V gene has CDR1 SGHRS and CDR2 YFSETQ. Trimming took off 0 bases at V and 5 bases at J, with 12 bases between the two ends. CDR3 protein: CASSLERQVDNSPLHF. The CDR3, as DNA: TGCGCCAGCAGCTTGGAGCGGCAGGTTGATAATTCACCCCTCCACTTT.

V is TRBV5-1 and J is TRBJ2-1; unclear D gene. CDR1 and CDR2 from the germline V gene are SGHRS and YFSETQ. The V gene lost 2 bases and the J gene lost 0 bases, with 9 bases spanning the gap. This CDR3 comprises 15 residues. CDR3 in DNA: TGCGCCAGCAGCTTTACCAGGAGCTCCTACAATGAGCAGTTCTTC. Protein sequence: CASSFTRSSYNEQFF. Full variable domain (remainder filled in from reference TRBV5-1 and TRBJ2-1): KAGVTQTPRYLIKTRGQQVTLSCSPISGHRSVSWYQQTPGQGLQFLFEYFSETQRNKGNFPGRFSGRQFSNSRSEMNVSTLELGDSALYLCASSFTRSSYNEQFFGPGTRLTVL.

Details on this clonotype: A single base separates this from a much larger clone, so it may be a read error. J is TRBJ2-1 and V is TRBV3-1; TRBD1 agrees at 9 bases. The CDR3 length is 14 residues. CDR1 and CDR2 from the germline V gene are LGHDT and YNNKEL (reference sequence). V lost 1 base, J lost 13 bases, and 8 bases stayed unmatched. The CDR3 region has the DNA TGTGCCAGCAGCCAAGGTGGGACAGGGAAGACCCAGTTCTTC. Translated: CASSQGGTGKTQFF.

This clonotype was detected a few times. The chain combines TRBV12-3 or TRBV12-4 with TRBJ1-2; 7 nucleotides align to TRBD1. The CDR3 is 15 residues long. The V and J ends lost 6 bases and 4 bases, in that order; junction bases with no gene match: 11. CDR3 region: CASSRTTGLIYGYTF. In nucleotides, the CDR3 is TGTGCCAGCAGCAGGACGACAGGGTTGATCTATGGCTACACCTTC.

Many counts were recorded for this clonotype. This chain connects TRBV6-6 to TRBJ2-7; unclear D gene. This CDR3 is 13 amino acids long. The V and J ends lost 7 bases and 3 bases respectively, with 13 bases between them. Germline loops: CDR1 MNHNY, CDR2 SVGAGI (reference sequence). The DNA for the CDR3 is TGTGCCAGCAATCAGCGATCCGACTACGAGCAGTACTTC. Translation gives CASNQRSDYEQYF.

The chain couples TRBV12-3 or TRBV12-4 to TRBJ1-1, with 10 bases matching TRBD1. The CDR3 contains 14 residues. Unmatched junction bases numbered 4, after V lost 6 bases and J lost 3 bases. For the CDR3, the DNA is TGTGCCAGCAGGCCCGGGACAGGGGACACTGAAGCTTTCTTT. Its protein product is CASRPGTGDTEAFF.

This clonotype showed up just a few times. The chain uses TRBV30 and TRBJ1-2; D is undetermined. Trimming shortened V by 0 bases and J by 0 bases, and 11 bases separated the two germline ends. The germline CDR1 and CDR2 sequences are GTSNPN and SVGIG (reference sequence). This CDR3 comprises 15 residues. CDR3 DNA: TGTGCCTGGAGTGTTTCGGCAGTAGCTAACTATGGCTACACCTTC. Residues: CAWSVSAVANYGYTF. Together with reference TRBV30 and TRBJ1-2, the CDR3 gives the full variable domain: SQTIHQWPATLVQPVGSPLSLECTVEGTSNPNLYWYRQAAGRGLQLLFYSVGIGQISSEVPQNLSASRPQDRQFILSSKKLLLSDSGFYLCAWSVSAVANYGYTFGSGTRLTVV.

V and J are TRBV27 and TRBJ1-1, with TRBD1 matching 7 bases. Germline CDR1 and CDR2: MNHEY and SMNVEV (reference sequence). V lost 8 bases, J lost 1 base, and 7 bases stayed unmatched. The CDR3 runs 14 residues. CDR3 coding DNA: TGTGCCAGCGGCCGACAGGGAAGGAACACTGAAGCTTTCTTT. It yields the protein CASGRQGRNTEAFF.